The present T cell receptor beta chain was sequenced within a study of blood T cell repertoires in COVID-19 (dated by TCRdb to 2018 to 2020). Study-wide context: Samples covering the acute and convalescent phases of COVID-19 were provided by collaborators in the United States, Italy and Spain. Samples came from the ongoing ImmuneRACE study (first 160 participants) plus 1,254 subjects from 6 global collaborators. A de-identified subject ID, COVID-19 status, age in years and sex were almost always included in the sample metadata. The prospective study material was composed of cDNA or gDNA derived from T cells, B-cell-depleted T cells, or PBMCs. HLA class I and class II types, where available, came from metadata supplied by the sample provider rather than from assay-based typing. A freely available public database, intended as a resource for researchers studying the immune response to SARS-CoV-2, is where the repertoires were released. Deeply sampled blood TCRbeta repertoires from subjects exposed to, actively infected with, or recovered from COVID-19 were included in the dataset.

General findings and caveats noted by the study authors: The quantity of clinical and demographic metadata differed by source and by participant and was supplied without curation.

Only a few counts were recorded for this clone. There is no known antigen for this receptor. Per-nucleotide qualities are absent, and no much larger clonotype sits a single base away. The germline V gene encodes CDR1 SNHLY and CDR2 FYNNEI. The CDR3 covers 11 residues, taking in both the cysteine and the phenylalanine. This entry keeps only the CDR3 DNA: 33 bases, framed from base 1. Deletion took 6 bases off V and 2 bases off J, with a span of 4 bases between the germline ends. TCRbeta CDR3 regions were amplified from genomic DNA by means of the immunoSEQ Assay, a bias-controlled multiplex PCR. Per the original workflow: The number of nucleated cells in each sample was estimated by amplification of reference gene primers within the assay. To quantify the absolute abundance of each unique TCRbeta CDR3 rearrangement, sequence reads were collapsed and filtered. For each sample, productive Simpson clonality was calculated as the square root of Simpson's diversity index over productive rearrangements. TCRdb re-hosts the immuneACCESS table, in-frame sequences only. Its copies lack some clones; in the studies checked, an unresolved V gene accounts for under half of them, and the cause for the rest is not known. V, J and clone size reflect that table, while D and trimming were determined from the DNA. This sample lists 150,000 or so clones; around 85% were detected once. 5.6% of the sample rests with the top ten.

Participants in the prospective study were enrolled through a virtual design, were aged 18 to 89 years, and lived in roughly 26 United States geographic areas. To assign participants to cohorts, the prospective study relied on clinical history that participants themselves reported in a screening survey and a study questionnaire. In the prospective study, mobile phlebotomists collected whole blood, serum and a nasopharyngeal or oropharyngeal swab from each participant. Over a roughly two-month period, participants in the prospective study had the option of providing additional blood draws and questionnaires. Before DNA extraction, blood samples from the prospective study were shipped at room temperature or frozen.

Rearrangement joined TRBV2 to TRBJ1-1; a confident D gene designation cannot be given. The sequencing sample was made of PBMCs or T cells enriched from blood (not recorded which). The receptor's source is a woman aged 40 to 55 with acute COVID-19. The sequenced DNA: TGTGCCAGCAGGCTAAACACTGAAGCTTTCTTT. This is translated as CASRLNTEAFF.